This is a list of T cell receptor beta chains from one sample in a study of blood T cell repertoires in COVID-19. The protocol was immunoSEQ multiplex PCR, while the TCRdb copy is restricted to in-frame clones and leaves out a portion. In the table there are 63,000 or so clones, under 90% of which are singletons. Sequencing was done on a sample of peripheral blood. The receptors here all came from a man between 60 and 75 years old with acute or convalescent COVID-19. CDR3s include the opening cysteine and the closing phenylalanine or tryptophan. Each record gives: V gene, J gene, D gene, clone size, CDR3 protein, CDR3 DNA. D genes are given only for firm matches. A row's size may be missing; if present it is once, few, many or a size class.

>TRBV5-1|TRBJ2-1|-|-
CASSLSVEGEQFF
TGCGCCAGCAGCTTATCAGTGGAGGGAGAGCAGTTCTTC
>TRBV5-4|TRBJ1-1|-|-
CASSPQENTEAFF
TGTGCCAGCAGCCCACAGGAGAACACTGAAGCTTTCTTT
>TRBV5-1|TRBJ2-1|-|-
CASSLDTGTFYNEQFF
TGCGCCAGCAGCTTGGACACCGGGACATTCTACAATGAGCAGTTCTTC
>TRBV19|TRBJ2-2|-|-
CASSTTGMGELFF
TGTGCCAGTAGTACCACAGGGATGGGGGAGCTGTTTTTT
>TRBV19|TRBJ2-7|TRBD1|once
CASSISGTAYEQYF
TGTGCCAGTAGTATCTCCGGGACAGCCTACGAGCAGTACTTC
>TRBV5-1|TRBJ2-6|-|-
CASSPGGTRTGANVLTF
TGCGCCAGCAGCCCAGGGGGGACACGGACAGGGGCCAACGTCCTGACTTTC
>TRBV27|TRBJ1-5|-|-
CASSLETGQPQHF
TGTGCCAGCAGTTTAGAGACTGGGCAGCCCCAGCATTTT
>TRBV5-1|TRBJ1-1|TRBD1|-
CASSKDRDTEAFF
TGCGCCAGCAGCAAAGACAGGGACACTGAAGCTTTCTTT
>TRBV7-9|TRBJ1-1|TRBD1|-
CASSFGQGEAFF
TGTGCCAGCAGCTTTGGACAGGGGGAGGCTTTCTTT
>TRBV5-1|TRBJ1-1|-|-
CASSLNSNSFEAFF
TGCGCCAGCAGCTTGAATTCAAACAGTTTTGAAGCTTTCTTT
>TRBV7-2|TRBJ2-7|TRBD2|-
CASSAGLAGGTYEQYF
TGTGCCAGCAGCGCCGGACTAGCGGGGGGCACCTACGAGCAGTACTTC
>TRBV5-1|TRBJ1-6|-|-
CASSLGARYNSPLHF
TGCGCCAGCAGTCTCGGAGCAAGATATAATTCACCCCTCCACTTT
>TRBV4-1|TRBJ1-4|-|-
CASSGGAGRGEKLFF
TGCGCCAGCAGCGGGGGGGCAGGGCGGGGGGAAAAACTGTTTTTT
>TRBV11-3|TRBJ2-3|TRBD1|-
CASSPGTGDFDTQYF
TGTGCCAGCAGTCCCGGGACAGGGGACTTTGATACGCAGTATTTT
>TRBV27|TRBJ1-4|-|-
CASSSPGPNEKLFF
TGTGCCAGCAGTTCTCCAGGGCCTAATGAAAAACTGTTTTTT
>TRBV9|TRBJ1-5|TRBD1|-
CASSVQDPSGTASNQPQHF
TGTGCCAGCAGCGTACAGGACCCCTCCGGGACAGCAAGCAATCAGCCCCAGCATTTT
>TRBV7-9|TRBJ2-7|-|-
CASSTGFEQYF
TGTGCCAGCAGCACAGGATTCGAGCAGTACTTC
>TRBV6-6|TRBJ2-1|TRBD2|once
CASTLLAGGENEQFF
TGTGCCAGCACCCTACTAGCGGGGGGTGAGAATGAGCAGTTCTTC
>TRBV5-6|TRBJ2-7|TRBD1|-
CASSPDRGNEQYF
TGTGCCAGCAGCCCCGACAGGGGGAACGAGCAGTACTTC
>TRBV6-6|TRBJ2-7|-|-
CASTTKPYEQYF
TGTGCCAGCACTACGAAGCCTTACGAGCAGTACTTC
>TRBV2|TRBJ2-3|TRBD2|-
CARGLAGGSDTQYF
TGTGCCAGGGGACTAGCGGGGGGGTCAGATACGCAGTATTTT
>TRBV20-1|TRBJ2-3|-|-
CSASSAEASTDTQYF
TGCAGTGCTAGTTCGGCAGAGGCTAGCACAGATACGCAGTATTTT
>TRBV7-9|TRBJ2-7|-|-
CASSLGTGRPGEQYF
TGTGCCAGCAGCTTAGGGACTGGAAGACCGGGCGAGCAGTACTTC
>TRBV2|TRBJ2-7|-|-
CASSDPRGGLREQYF
TGTGCCAGCAGTGATCCCCGCGGGGGCCTGCGGGAGCAGTACTTC
>TRBV6-5|TRBJ1-2|TRBD1|-
CASSYRDRGNYGYTF
TGTGCCAGCAGTTACAGGGACAGGGGTAACTATGGCTACACCTTC
>TRBV9|TRBJ1-1|-|-
CASSVSDREAFF
TGTGCCAGCAGCGTTTCAGACAGGGAAGCTTTCTTT
>TRBV5-1|TRBJ1-3|-|-
CASSLDRLNTIYF
TGCGCCAGCAGCTTGGACAGGTTGAACACCATATATTTT
>TRBV3-1/TRBV3-2|TRBJ2-7|-|-
CASSQTGEGSYEQYF
TGTGCCAGCAGCCAAACGGGGGAAGGCTCCTACGAGCAGTACTTC
>TRBV7-2|TRBJ1-1|-|once
CASSLVSVRVPEAFF
TGTGCCAGCAGCTTAGTATCAGTCCGGGTCCCTGAAGCTTTCTTT
>TRBV4-1|TRBJ2-7|-|-
CASSQGGTSYEQYF
TGCGCCAGCAGCCAAGGCGGGACCTCCTACGAGCAGTACTTC
>TRBV15|TRBJ2-5|TRBD1|-
CATSKTGTGGKETQYF
TGTGCCACCAGCAAGACCGGGACAGGGGGCAAGGAGACCCAGTACTTC
>TRBV6-6|TRBJ1-1|-|-
CASSVRTVEAFF
TGTGCCAGCAGTGTCCGGACAGTTGAAGCTTTCTTT
>TRBV5-4|TRBJ1-1|-|-
CASSLAGFNEAFF
TGTGCCAGCAGCTTGGCAGGGTTTAATGAAGCTTTCTTT
>TRBV30|TRBJ2-7|-|-
CAWSLGLEQYF
TGTGCCTGGAGTTTGGGGCTCGAGCAGTACTTC
>TRBV30|TRBJ2-1|-|-
CAWKGTPSYNEQFF
TGTGCCTGGAAAGGGACACCCTCCTACAATGAGCAGTTCTTC
>TRBV12-5|TRBJ1-5|TRBD1|-
CASGLSGGQGRSAQHF
TGTGCTAGTGGTTTGAGTGGGGGACAGGGACGATCCGCCCAGCATTTT
>TRBV3-1/TRBV3-2|TRBJ2-7|TRBD2|once
CASSQRAGGYEQYF
TGTGCCAGCAGCCAACGAGCGGGAGGCTACGAGCAGTACTTC
>TRBV5-6|TRBJ1-1|-|-
CASSLAVTRGRSTEAFF
TGTGCCAGCAGCTTGGCGGTTACTCGGGGTCGGAGCACTGAAGCTTTCTTT
>TRBV2|TRBJ1-1|-|-
CASSEGRNTEAFF
TGTGCCAGCAGTGAGGGCAGGAACACTGAAGCTTTCTTT
>TRBV20-1|TRBJ1-1|-|-
CSAGGNTEAFF
TGCAGTGCTGGCGGGAACACTGAAGCTTTCTTT
>TRBV18|TRBJ2-7|TRBD2|-
CASSPAGTSGVSSYEQYF
TGTGCCAGCTCACCAGCCGGGACTAGCGGGGTCTCTTCCTACGAGCAGTACTTC
>TRBV27|TRBJ2-2|-|-
CASRSPSGELFF
TGTGCCAGCAGGTCCCCTTCCGGGGAGCTGTTTTTT
>TRBV27|TRBJ1-4|TRBD1|-
CASRDRGREKLFF
TGTGCCAGCAGGGACAGGGGACGTGAAAAACTGTTTTTT
>TRBV21-1|TRBJ1-1|-|-
CASSKRSLFMNTEAFF
TGTGCCAGCAGCAAGAGGTCTCTGTTCATGAACACTGAAGCTTTCTTT
>TRBV19|TRBJ1-1|-|-
CASSVDIGTEAFF
TGTGCCAGTAGTGTGGACATAGGCACTGAAGCTTTCTTT
>TRBV5-1|TRBJ1-1|-|-
CASSSLGSNTEAFF
TGCGCCAGCAGCTCCCTAGGTTCCAACACTGAAGCTTTCTTT
>TRBV3-1/TRBV3-2|TRBJ1-3|-|once
CASSLRSQVSGNTIYF
TGTGCCAGCAGCCTGCGATCACAGGTCTCTGGAAACACCATATATTTT
>TRBV2|TRBJ2-7|TRBD1|-
CASFTTGGREQYF
TGTGCCAGCTTTACGACAGGGGGCCGCGAGCAGTACTTC
>TRBV29-1|TRBJ1-2|-|-
CSVPRQGSVPSYGYTF
TGCAGCGTACCGAGGCAGGGGAGTGTTCCGTCCTATGGCTACACCTTC